The following is a TCR beta chain sequence with its context. Participants came from fewer than 25 US areas, aged about 18 to 100 years. The study assigned cohorts using participant-reported clinical history. The sample comes from a study of blood T cell repertoires in COVID-19. Whole-study context: The analysed material was cDNA or gDNA that came from T cells, B-cell-depleted T cells, or PBMCs.

Per the authors' pipeline: The authors estimated nucleated cell counts from reference gene primer amplification. Repertoires were generated with immunoSEQ multiplex PCR, while TCRdb's copy carries only in-frame clones and drops some. Clone size and V and J calls were adopted from that table, with D and trimming inferred from the DNA. The sample yields 180,000 or so clones, about 80% seen once. This CDR3 has 15 residues. Germline CDR1 is MDHEN and CDR2 is SYDVKM. The V end lost 6 bases, the J end lost 5 bases, and 19 bases lay between the germline ends. This rearrangement joins TRBV28 to TRBJ2-5; D perhaps matches TRBD1 (6 bases). The specimen was PBMCs or T cells enriched from blood (not recorded which). This receptor was identified in a man in his fifties or sixties who had recovered from COVID-19. CDR3 protein: CASRGDKGGFETQYF. The CDR3 bases are TGTGCCAGCAGGGGGGACAAGGGCGGTTTTGAGACCCAGTACTTC.